This T cell receptor beta chain is from a study of blood T cell repertoires in COVID-19. Data came from immunoSEQ multiplex PCR; TCRdb stores just in-frame clones and leaves some out. The sample lists 200,000 to 250,000 clones, about 90% seen once, with roughly 3.7% in the top ten. Individuals drawn from some 25 US areas were about 18 to 89 years old. Participant reports of clinical history set cohort assignment. V was pared by 0 bases and J by 4 bases, with 8 bases between. The CDR3 has 14 residues. The germline V gene encodes CDR1 KGHDR and CDR2 SFDVKD. V usage is TRBV24-1 and J usage is TRBJ1-2; unclear D gene. The clonotype originates from a woman aged 25-40 years who had been exposed to COVID-19. The sample consisted of PBMCs or T cells enriched from blood (not recorded which). The CDR3 protein is CATSDLTVFYGYTF. CDR3 coding DNA: TGTGCCACCAGTGATTTGACAGTATTCTATGGCTACACCTTC.